This T cell receptor (beta chain) was captured by sequencing in a study of cytomegalovirus exposure and HLA in healthy donors. Germline V gene sequence: CDR1 KGHSH, CDR2 LQKENI. The CDR3 is made up of 14 amino acids. With 2 bases removed from V and 6 bases from J, the gap between germline ends came to 14 bases. General observations from the study: A prior analysis recorded that most TCR beta V segments were productive about 87% or about 30% of the time.

On this clone itself: What it binds is unknown.

Primers: 60 Vbeta forward and 13 Jbeta reverse. Measured with immunoSEQ multiplex PCR; TCRdb has only the in-frame clones, and not every one. This sample yields about 130,000 clones, of which 80% are seen a single time; 1% belongs to the top ten. The chain employs TRBV18 and TRBJ2-7; maybe TRBD2 (6 bases). The receptor comes from a man in his forties in good health and CMV-seronegative. Sequenced input: PBMCs. The CDR3 nucleotides read TGTGCCAGCTCACCAGGGCGCGGAGGGATCGAGCAGTACTTC. This codes for CASSPGRGGIEQYF.